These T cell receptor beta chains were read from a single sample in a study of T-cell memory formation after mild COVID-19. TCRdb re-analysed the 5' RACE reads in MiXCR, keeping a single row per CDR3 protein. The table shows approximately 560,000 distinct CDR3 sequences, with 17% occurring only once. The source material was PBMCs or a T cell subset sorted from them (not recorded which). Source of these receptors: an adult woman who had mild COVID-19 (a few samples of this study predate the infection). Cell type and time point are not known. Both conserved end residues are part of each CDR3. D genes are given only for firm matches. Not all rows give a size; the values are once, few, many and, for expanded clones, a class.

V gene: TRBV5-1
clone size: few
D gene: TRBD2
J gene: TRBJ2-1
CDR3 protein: CASSLPSSGAYNEQFF
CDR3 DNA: TGCGCCAGCAGCTTGCCTAGCAGCGGGGCCTACAATGAGCAGTTCTTC

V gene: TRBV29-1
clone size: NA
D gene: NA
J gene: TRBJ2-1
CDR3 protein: CSVEDLLDSSTGIF
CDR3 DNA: TGCAGCGTTGAAGATCTTCTGGATAGCTCGACTGGGATCTTC

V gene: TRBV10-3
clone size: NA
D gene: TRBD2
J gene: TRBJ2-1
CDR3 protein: CAISDPLAGNNEQFF
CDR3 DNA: TGTGCCATCAGTGACCCACTAGCGGGTAACAATGAGCAGTTCTTC

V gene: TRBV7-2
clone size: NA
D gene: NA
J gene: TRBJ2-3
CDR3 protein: CASSSNTGGRRVTDTQYF
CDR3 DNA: TGTGCCAGCAGCTCGAACACCGGGGGGCGGCGGGTCACAGATACGCAGTATTTT

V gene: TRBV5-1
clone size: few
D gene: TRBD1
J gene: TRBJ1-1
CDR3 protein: CASSPPGQGNMNTEAFF
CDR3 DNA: TGCGCCAGCAGCCCCCCGGGACAGGGAAACATGAACACTGAAGCTTTCTTT

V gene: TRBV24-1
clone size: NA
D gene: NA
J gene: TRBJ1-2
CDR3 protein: CATSGLGDGYTF
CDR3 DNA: TGTGCCACCAGTGGGCTAGGGGATGGCTACACCTTC

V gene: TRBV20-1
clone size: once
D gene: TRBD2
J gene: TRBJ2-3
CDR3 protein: CSARVPSGRTDTQYF
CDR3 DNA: TGCAGTGCTAGAGTGCCTAGCGGGCGCACAGATACGCAGTATTTT

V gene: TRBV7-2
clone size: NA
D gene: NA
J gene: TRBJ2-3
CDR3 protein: CASSSDRDPWDWDTQYF
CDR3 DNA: TGTGCCAGCAGCTCCGACCGGGACCCCTGGGATTGGGATACGCAGTATTTT

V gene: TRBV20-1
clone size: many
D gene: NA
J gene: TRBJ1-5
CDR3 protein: CSAIWRPGYSNQPQHF
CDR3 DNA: TGCAGTGCTATATGGCGGCCTGGATATAGCAATCAGCCCCAGCATTTT

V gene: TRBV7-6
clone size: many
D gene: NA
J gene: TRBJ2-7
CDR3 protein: CASTPNPGQVGYEQYF
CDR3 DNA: TGTGCCAGCACCCCTAACCCCGGGCAGGTGGGCTACGAGCAGTACTTC

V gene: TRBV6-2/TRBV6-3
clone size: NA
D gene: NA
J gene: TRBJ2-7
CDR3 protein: CASSYPPARGDEQYF
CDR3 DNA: TGTGCCAGCAGTTACCCACCGGCCAGGGGGGATGAGCAGTACTTC

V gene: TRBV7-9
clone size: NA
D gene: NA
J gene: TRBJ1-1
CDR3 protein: CASSFPGLDTEAFF
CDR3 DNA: TGTGCCAGCAGCTTCCCGGGGCTGGACACTGAAGCTTTCTTT

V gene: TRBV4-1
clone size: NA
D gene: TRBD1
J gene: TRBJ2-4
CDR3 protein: CASSQTGFLAKNIQYF
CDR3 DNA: TGCGCCAGCAGCCAGACAGGGTTTCTAGCCAAAAACATTCAGTACTTC

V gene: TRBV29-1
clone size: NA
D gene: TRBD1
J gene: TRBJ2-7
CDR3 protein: CSVEGQGTYEQYF
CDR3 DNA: TGCAGCGTTGAAGGACAGGGAACCTACGAGCAGTACTTC

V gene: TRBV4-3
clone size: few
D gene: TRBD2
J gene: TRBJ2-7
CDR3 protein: CASSQDSLAGYEQYF
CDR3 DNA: TGCGCCAGCAGCCAAGACTCCTTAGCGGGCTACGAGCAGTACTTC

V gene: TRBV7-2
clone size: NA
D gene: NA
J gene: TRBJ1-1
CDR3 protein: CASSERAMNTEAFF
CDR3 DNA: TGTGCCAGCAGTGAAAGGGCTATGAACACTGAAGCTTTCTTT

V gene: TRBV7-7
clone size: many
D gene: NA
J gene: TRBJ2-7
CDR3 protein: CASSFGPSYEQYF
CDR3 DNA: TGTGCTAGCAGCTTTGGACCTTCCTACGAGCAGTACTTC

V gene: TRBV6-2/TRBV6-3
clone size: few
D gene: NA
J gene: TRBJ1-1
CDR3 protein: CASGEANTEAFF
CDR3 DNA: TGTGCCAGCGGGGAGGCGAACACTGAAGCTTTCTTT

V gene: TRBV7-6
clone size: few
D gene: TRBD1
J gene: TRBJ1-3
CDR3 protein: CASSRMTGPSGNTIYF
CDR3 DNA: TGTGCCAGCAGCCGGATGACAGGGCCCTCTGGAAACACCATATATTTT

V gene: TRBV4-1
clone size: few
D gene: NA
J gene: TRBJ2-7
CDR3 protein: CASSPRPLRSGPSHEQYF
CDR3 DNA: TGCGCCAGCAGCCCGAGACCCCTCAGGAGCGGGCCCTCCCACGAGCAGTACTTC

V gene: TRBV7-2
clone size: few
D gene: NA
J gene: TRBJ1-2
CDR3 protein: CASSRGTGPSGYTF
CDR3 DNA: TGTGCCAGCAGCCGCGGGACGGGCCCGAGTGGCTACACCTTC

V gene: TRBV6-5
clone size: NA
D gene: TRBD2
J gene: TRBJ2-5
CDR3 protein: CASSAGTSGKETQYF
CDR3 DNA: TGTGCCAGCAGTGCCGGGACTAGCGGAAAAGAGACCCAGTACTTC

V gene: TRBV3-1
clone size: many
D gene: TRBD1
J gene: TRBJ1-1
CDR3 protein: CASRGQVNTEAFF
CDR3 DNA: TGTGCCAGCAGAGGACAGGTGAACACTGAAGCTTTCTTT

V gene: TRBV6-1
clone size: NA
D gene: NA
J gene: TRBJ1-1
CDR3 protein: CASSEDGGADTEAFF
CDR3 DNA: TGTGCCAGCAGTGAAGACGGGGGGGCGGACACTGAAGCTTTCTTT

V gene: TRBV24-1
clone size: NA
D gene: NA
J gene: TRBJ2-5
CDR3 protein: CATSGGSQDTQYF
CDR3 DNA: TGTGCCACCAGTGGAGGCAGCCAAGATACCCAGTACTTC

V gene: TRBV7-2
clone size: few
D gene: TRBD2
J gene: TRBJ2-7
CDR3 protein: CASSQTWGLAGGYGGQYF
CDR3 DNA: TGTGCCAGCAGCCAGACCTGGGGTTTAGCGGGAGGGTATGGCGGGCAGTACTTC

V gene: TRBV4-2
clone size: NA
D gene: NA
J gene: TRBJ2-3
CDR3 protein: CASSPVNVGTDTQYF
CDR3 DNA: TGTGCCAGCAGCCCCGTGAATGTGGGCACAGATACGCAGTATTTT

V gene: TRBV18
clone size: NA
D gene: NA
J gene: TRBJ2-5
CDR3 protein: CASSPILSGSEETQYF
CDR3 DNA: TGTGCCAGCTCACCAATACTATCGGGTTCCGAAGAGACCCAGTACTTC

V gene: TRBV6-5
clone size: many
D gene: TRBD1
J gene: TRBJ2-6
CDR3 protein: CASSYSRRGTGGSGANVLTF
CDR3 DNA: TGTGCCAGCAGTTACTCCCGGAGAGGGACAGGGGGCTCTGGGGCCAACGTCCTGACTTTC

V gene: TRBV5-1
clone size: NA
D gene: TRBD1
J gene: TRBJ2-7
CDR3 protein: CASSGAGTAYEQYF
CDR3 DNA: TGCGCCAGCAGCGGAGCCGGGACAGCCTACGAGCAGTACTTC

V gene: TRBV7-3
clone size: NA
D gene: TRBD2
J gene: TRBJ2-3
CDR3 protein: CASSTAGDTQYF
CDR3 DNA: TGTGCCAGCAGCACAGCGGGGGATACGCAGTATTTT